The 14 T cell receptor beta chains in this list originate from one sample, sequenced in a study of blood T cell repertoires in COVID-19. Using immunoSEQ multiplex PCR, the repertoire was profiled, and TCRdb retains in-frame clones only, with some absent. The table records 150,000 or so clones, 80% to 90% of them present only once. Sequencing was done on a sample of peripheral blood. These receptors came from a human donor in a cohort sampled during active COVID-19.

J is TRBJ2-7 and V is TRBV6-1, with 12 bases lining up with TRBD1. This CDR3 comprises 15 residues. The germline gives CDR1 MNHNS, CDR2 SASEGT. Losses at the gene ends were 2 bases for V and 7 bases for J; bases not matched to a gene: 6. The chain's CDR3 is CASSEIGTGGREQYF. In nucleotides, the CDR3 is TGTGCCAGCAGTGAAATTGGGACAGGGGGCAGGGAGCAGTACTTC.

DNA of the CDR3: TGCAGCGTTCCGGTTAGCTATGGCTACACCTTC. Translated, it gives CSVPVSYGYTF. The chain combines TRBV29-1 with TRBJ1-2; D ambiguous. Germline CDR1 SQVTM, CDR2 ANQGSEA. This CDR3 comprises 11 residues. The ends were cut back, 5 bases at V and 4 bases at J, with 8 bases in the middle.

V and J are TRBV28 and TRBJ2-5; the match to TRBD2 covers 10 bases. Germline CDR1 reads MDHEN; CDR2 reads SYDVKM. The CDR3 sequence is 15 residues long. V gave up 3 bases and J gave up 0 bases; unmatched junction bases: 1. In DNA form, the CDR3 reads TGTGCCAGCAGTTTTAGCGGGGGGCACCAAGAGACCCAGTACTTC. This sequence encodes CASSFSGGHQETQYF.

The chain carries TRBV30 and TRBJ1-2; a possible D gene is TRBD1 (6 bases). The germline V gene has CDR1 GTSNPN and CDR2 SVGIG (reference sequence). V lost 8 bases and J lost 7, with 20 bases in between. The CDR3 is 13 residues long. CDR3 loop: CAAWEGGFGGYTF. The CDR3 nucleotides read TGTGCCGCGTGGGAAGGGGGTTTCGGTGGCTACACCTTC.

This clone was counted only a few times. The chain has TRBV9 and TRBJ2-1; weak D call: TRBD2 (6 bases). Deletions cut 3 bases from V and 0 bases from J, with 13 bases between. Per the germline V gene, CDR1 is SGDLS and CDR2 is YYNGEE. This CDR3 is 16 amino acids long. CDR3 in DNA: TGTGCCAGCAGCGCCGGACCAGCGGGCTCCTACAATGAGCAGTTCTTC. Amino acids: CASSAGPAGSYNEQFF.

This clone was detected many times. This CDR3 reads CASSWLAGETQYF. Here the CDR3 DNA reads TGTGCCAGCAGCTGGCTAGCGGGGGAGACCCAGTACTTC. The chain is built from TRBV5-4 and TRBJ2-5; 9 bases are a match to TRBD2. The CDR3 spans 13 residues. Trimming cost V 3 bases and J 5 bases; bases outside gene matches: 2. Germline CDR1 SGHNT, CDR2 YYREEE (reference sequence).

The chain recombines TRBV19 with TRBJ1-1; D may be TRBD1 (6 bases). The CDR3 is made up of 11 amino acids. Germline CDR1 LNHDA, CDR2 SQIVND (reference sequence). The V end was cut by 11 bases, the J end by 4 bases, with 11 bases between. As DNA, the CDR3 is TGTGCCGCCAGGACAGTCACTGAAGCTTTCTTT. Residues: CAARTVTEAFF.

This rearrangement joins TRBV3-1 (or the pseudogene TRBV3-2) to TRBJ1-4; the match to TRBD1 covers 8 bases. In germline, CDR1 is LGHDT, CDR2 YNNKEL (reference sequence). CDR3 length: 14 residues. Trimming cost V 3 bases and J 8 bases; bases outside gene matches: 5. The CDR3 protein is CASSHGTGGEKLFF. For the CDR3, the DNA is TGTGCCAGCAGCCACGGGACAGGCGGGGAAAAACTGTTTTTT.

V is TRBV28 and J is TRBJ2-1; perhaps TRBD2 as D (5 bases). This CDR3 has 14 residues. Germline CDR1 reads MDHEN; CDR2 reads SYDVKM. V shed 6 bases and J shed 4 bases, with 13 bases lying between them. The CDR3 region has the DNA TGTGCCAGCAGAGCGGACTTCGCGTACAATGAGCAGTTCTTC. As protein: CASRADFAYNEQFF.

This chain connects TRBV2 to TRBJ1-1; 9 bases line up with TRBD1. The junction had 8 bases not matched to a gene; V was cut back by 2 bases and J by 4 bases. Germline CDR1 is SNHLY and CDR2 is FYNNEI. The CDR3 is 16 residues long. The CDR3 bases are TGTGCCAGCAGTGAAAGCGCGGTGACAGGGGGCACTGAAGCTTTCTTT. It translates to CASSESAVTGGTEAFF. Looking up the rest from reference TRBV2 and TRBJ1-1 gives the full variable domain: EPEVTQTPSHQVTQMGQEVILRCVPISNHLYFYWYRQILGQKVEFLVSFYNNEISEKSEIFDDQFSVERPDGSNFTLKIRSTKLEDSAMYFCASSESAVTGGTEAFFGQGTRLTVV.

V gene TRBV6-5 combines with J gene TRBJ2-7; 12 nucleotides line up with TRBD2. CDR1 and CDR2 from the germline V gene are MNHEY and SVGAGI. V trimming: 7 bases; J trimming: 6 bases; junction bases outside the gene matches: 10. This CDR3 is 15 amino acids long. The CDR3 sequence is CASTELTSGRGEQYF. The DNA of the CDR3 is TGTGCCAGCACCGAGCTGACTAGCGGGAGAGGCGAGCAGTACTTC.

The V call is TRBV9, the J call TRBJ1-5; D remains ambiguous. Germline CDR1 is SGDLS and CDR2 is YYNGEE. Trimming left V 6 bases short and J 0 bases short, with 10 bases between. The CDR3 runs 14 residues. The CDR3 loop reads CASTPRYSNQPQHF. The CDR3 nucleotides are TGTGCCAGCACCCCCAGGTATAGCAATCAGCCCCAGCATTTT.

V and J are TRBV5-8 and TRBJ2-3; 9 nucleotides match TRBD1. V lost 4 bases, J lost 0 bases, and 9 bases stayed unmatched. Germline assignment: CDR1 SGHTS and CDR2 YDEGEE. The length of the CDR3 is 17 residues. The CDR3: CASSPGQGILSTDTQYF. Here the CDR3 DNA reads TGTGCCAGCAGCCCCGGACAGGGGATACTAAGCACAGATACGCAGTATTTT. The full variable domain, its missing parts supplied by reference TRBV5-8 and TRBJ2-3, is EAGVTQSPTHLIKTRGQQATLRCSPISGHTSVYWYQQALGLGLQFLLWYDEGEERNRGNFPPRFSGRQFPNYSSELNVNALELEDSALYLCASSPGQGILSTDTQYFGPGTRLTVL.

This clone was found a few times. The chain has TRBV7-8 and TRBJ2-7, with TRBD2 matching 10 bases. The V gene's germline CDR1 is SGHVS and CDR2 FQNEAQ. V shed 5 bases and J 6 bases; nucleotides not matched to a gene: 16. The length of the CDR3 is 17 residues. The CDR3 spells CASSRGPSGGHTGEQYF. CDR3 DNA sequence: TGTGCCAGCAGCCGGGGACCTAGCGGGGGCCATACCGGCGAGCAGTACTTC.